This entry lists 8 T cell receptor beta chains sequenced from one sample in a study of cytomegalovirus exposure and HLA in healthy donors. The PCR had 60 Vbeta and 13 Jbeta primers. Libraries were prepared by immunoSEQ multiplex PCR; TCRdb keeps only in-frame clonotypes and omits some of them. Found here are 120,000 or so clones, about 80% of them singletons; the top ten hold about 2%. The sequencing sample was made of PBMCs. The source of these receptors is a man aged 18-30 years in good health and CMV-seronegative.

V and J are TRBV20-1 and TRBJ2-1, with D uncertain. The CDR3 extends over 10 amino acids. Per germline, CDR1 DFQATT and CDR2 SNEGSKA (reference sequence). With 3 bases removed from V and 7 bases from J, the gap between germline ends came to 4 bases. CDR3 in DNA: TGCAGTGCTAGTCGGAATGAGCAGTTCTTC. This sequence encodes CSASRNEQFF.

This clone has just one count. The chain links TRBV4-1 to TRBJ2-7; 8 bases line up with TRBD2. The CDR3 length is 14 residues. After removal of 5 bases from V and 4 bases from J, the junction contained 7 bases not matched to a gene. From germline, CDR1 is MGHRA and CDR2 YSYEKL. The CDR3 DNA sequence: TGCGCCAGCAGCTCCCGGCGGGGGGAGTACGAGCAGTACTTC. It is translated as CASSSRRGEYEQYF.

The genes are TRBV19 and TRBJ2-1; 9 positions match TRBD2. The V segment lost 5 bases and the J segment 2 bases; nucleotides outside the gene matches: 7. The CDR3 has 16 residues. From germline, CDR1 is LNHDA and CDR2 SQIVND (reference sequence). CDR3 loop: CASSFSGGSAYNEQFF. The CDR3 coding sequence is TGTGCCAGTAGTTTTAGCGGGGGTTCTGCCTACAATGAGCAGTTCTTC. The full variable domain, its missing parts supplied by reference TRBV19 and TRBJ2-1, is DGGITQSPKYLFRKEGQNVTLSCEQNLNHDAMYWYRQDPGQGLRLIYYSQIVNDFQKGDIAEGYSVSREKKESFPLTVTSAQKNPTAFYLCASSFSGGSAYNEQFFGPGTRLTVL.

The rearrangement joins TRBV7-2 to TRBJ2-1; D is perhaps TRBD2 (6 bases). Trimming left V 4 bases short and J 7 bases short, with 26 bases between. The CDR3 contains 18 residues. The germline gives CDR1 SGHTA, CDR2 FQGNSA. In DNA form, the CDR3 reads TGTGCCAGCAGCTCTCCTCGAATAGGGGCTAGCGTAGGGAATGAGCAGTTCTTC. This gives the protein CASSSPRIGASVGNEQFF.

The chain links TRBV25-1 to TRBJ2-7; TRBD2 aligns across 8 bases. The germline gives CDR1 MGHDK, CDR2 SYGVNS. V lost 6 bases to trimming and J lost 7 bases; unmatched junction nucleotides: 11. The CDR3 sequence is 14 residues long. CDR3 amino acids: CASSSFGGAREQYF. CDR3 DNA: TGTGCCAGCAGCTCCTTCGGGGGGGCCAGGGAGCAGTACTTC.

The chain employs TRBV6-5 and TRBJ1-1; a possible D gene is TRBD1 (6 bases). The ends were cut back, 0 bases at V and 6 bases at J, with 14 bases in the middle. Germline V gene sequence: CDR1 MNHEY, CDR2 SVGAGI. This CDR3 is built from 15 residues. CDR3 in DNA: TGTGCCAGCAGTTACTCGAGAGGGGGTACGGCTGAAGCTTTCTTT. Encoded protein: CASSYSRGGTAEAFF.

The rearrangement joins TRBV29-1 to TRBJ1-1, with 10 nucleotides matching TRBD1. The CDR3 is 15 residues long. The trim removed 4 bases at V and 11 bases at J, leaving 16 bases unmatched. Germline V lookup: CDR1 SQVTM, CDR2 ANQGSEA. CDR3 bases: TGCAGCGTTGCCGACCCGACAGGGGGCCGGGTGAGGGCTTTCTTT. It is translated as CSVADPTGGRVRAFF.

The V and J genes are TRBV6-5 and TRBJ2-7; a weak D match, TRBD2 (5 bases). Germline V gene sequence: CDR1 MNHEY, CDR2 SVGAGI. The CDR3 is made up of 13 amino acids. V was pared by 6 bases and J by 9 bases, with 18 bases between. The CDR3 DNA follows: TGTGCCAGCAGCCCCGGCGGAGGTCTCGGGCAGTACTTC. The encoded protein is CASSPGGGLGQYF.